The clone carrying this TCR beta chain showed up many times. The antigen is not known. The data belong to a study of T-cell memory formation after mild COVID-19. General study results and limits: The appearance of some responding clones in pre-infection memory suggested that cross-reactive memory joined.

MiXCR was run by TCRdb on the 5' RACE reads, yielding one entry per CDR3 protein. Here the sample spans about 14,000 distinct CDR3 sequences, around 11% being singletons. Germline V gene data show CDR1 as LGHDT and CDR2 as YNNKEL (reference sequence). The CDR3 extends over 16 amino acids. V lost 0 bases to trimming and J lost 3 bases, with 13 bases between them. The chain recombines TRBV3-1 with TRBJ2-3; perhaps TRBD2 as D (6 bases). The receptor was isolated from an adult woman who had mild COVID-19 (a few samples of this study predate the infection). Cell type and time point are not known. The sequencing input was PBMCs or a T cell subset sorted from them (not recorded which). The CDR3 sequence: CASSQDRRGGTDTQYF. The CDR3 bases are TGTGCCAGCAGCCAAGATCGAAGGGGAGGAACAGATACGCAGTATTTT.